The rows below give T cell receptor beta chains drawn from one sample of a study of blood T cell repertoires in COVID-19. Profiling relied on immunoSEQ multiplex PCR, and the TCRdb table lists in-frame clones only, not all of them. The table has around 380,000 clones, around 87% seen once. Sequenced material: PBMCs or T cells enriched from blood (not recorded which). These receptors all come from a man between 25 and 39 years old who had recovered from COVID-19. The CDR3 runs from the conserved cysteine through the conserved F or W. The order of the fields is D gene, clone size, V gene, J gene, CDR3 DNA, CDR3 protein. A D gene is named only where the DNA matches it firmly. Some rows mark clone size as missing; the rest say once, few, many or name a class of expanded clone.

D: NA
size: NA
V: TRBV4-1
J: TRBJ1-5
DNA: TGCGCCAGCAGCCAAGGGAACAGGGCGGATCAGCCCCAGCATTTT
CDR3: CASSQGNRADQPQHF

D: NA
size: NA
V: TRBV27
J: TRBJ1-2
DNA: TGTGCCAGCGCAAAGCCAGGGGCTGTAAATGGCTACACCTTC
CDR3: CASAKPGAVNGYTF

D: TRBD1
size: NA
V: TRBV5-1
J: TRBJ2-3
DNA: TGCGCCAGCAGCTTGGGTGGACAGGGTTCAGATACGCAGTATTTT
CDR3: CASSLGGQGSDTQYF

D: NA
size: NA
V: TRBV19
J: TRBJ1-1
DNA: TGTGCCAGTAGTATAGGTCCCGGGGGGAACACTGAAGCTTTCTTT
CDR3: CASSIGPGGNTEAFF

D: NA
size: NA
V: TRBV11-2
J: TRBJ1-1
DNA: TGTGCCAGCAGCATCGACAGAGACACTGAAGCTTTCTTT
CDR3: CASSIDRDTEAFF

D: TRBD1
size: NA
V: TRBV6-5
J: TRBJ2-5
DNA: TGTGCCAGCGCCAAGGACAGGGATGGGGAAGAGACCCAGTACTTC
CDR3: CASAKDRDGEETQYF

D: TRBD2
size: NA
V: TRBV7-8
J: TRBJ2-1
DNA: TGTGCCAGCAGCTCCGGGACTAGCGGATACAATGAGCAGTTCTTC
CDR3: CASSSGTSGYNEQFF

D: TRBD2
size: few
V: TRBV6-4
J: TRBJ2-3
DNA: TGTGCCAGCAGTGGCGTAGCGGGAAGCACAGATACGCAGTATTTT
CDR3: CASSGVAGSTDTQYF

D: TRBD1
size: NA
V: TRBV19
J: TRBJ1-2
DNA: TGTGCCAGTAGTAAACCTCCGGGACAGGGGAGGTTCGACTATGGCTACACCTTC
CDR3: CASSKPPGQGRFDYGYTF

D: TRBD2
size: NA
V: TRBV2
J: TRBJ2-2
DNA: TGTGCCAGCAGTGGAAGCGGGGGGCCTCACACCGGGGAGCTGTTTTTT
CDR3: CASSGSGGPHTGELFF

D: NA
size: NA
V: TRBV18
J: TRBJ1-5
DNA: TGTGCCAGCTCACTCTCTAGGTCTCAGCCCCAGCATTTT
CDR3: CASSLSRSQPQHF

D: NA
size: NA
V: TRBV5-1
J: TRBJ2-5
DNA: TGCGCCAGCAGCTTGTCTGGGAGCGGGGAGACCCAGTACTTC
CDR3: CASSLSGSGETQYF

D: NA
size: NA
V: TRBV7-9
J: TRBJ2-7
DNA: TGTGCCAGCAGCTTGATGACAGCCCCGTACTTC
CDR3: CASSLMTAPYF

D: NA
size: NA
V: TRBV29-1
J: TRBJ1-1
DNA: TGCAGCGTTGAAGATGAGGGAGGCACTGAAGCTTTCTTT
CDR3: CSVEDEGGTEAFF

D: NA
size: NA
V: TRBV7-8
J: TRBJ2-3
DNA: TGTGCCAGCAGCCCGGGGGTTACTTTCACAGATACGCAGTATTTT
CDR3: CASSPGVTFTDTQYF

D: NA
size: NA
V: TRBV25-1
J: TRBJ1-6
DNA: TGTGCCAGCAGTGAAGGCAGGGGCTCTTACCCCCTCCACTTT
CDR3: CASSEGRGSYPLHF

D: NA
size: NA
V: TRBV7-9
J: TRBJ1-2
DNA: TGTGCCAGCAGCTTACATCTTGACGAGGATGGCTACACCTTC
CDR3: CASSLHLDEDGYTF

D: NA
size: NA
V: TRBV19
J: TRBJ2-5
DNA: TGTGCCAGTAGTCCCCTGGGGGGGGGCGGGTACTTGGGCCAAGAGACCCAGTACTTC
CDR3: CASSPLGGGGYLGQETQYF

D: NA
size: NA
V: TRBV15
J: TRBJ2-7
DNA: TGTGCCACCCCGAGGGTACTAGCCCTCACCTACGAGCAGTACTTC
CDR3: CATPRVLALTYEQYF

D: TRBD2
size: NA
V: TRBV7-8
J: TRBJ2-3
DNA: TGTGCCAGCAGCGGCCTCCGGGGACTAGCGGGGGGCTTACTCACAGATACGCAGTATTTT
CDR3: CASSGLRGLAGGLLTDTQYF

D: TRBD1
size: NA
V: TRBV2
J: TRBJ1-2
DNA: TGTGCCAGCAGGGTACAGGGGACCTATGGCTACACCTTC
CDR3: CASRVQGTYGYTF

D: NA
size: NA
V: TRBV3-1/TRBV3-2
J: TRBJ1-2
DNA: TGTGCCAGCAGCCAAGACCCCGGGAGAGGGTATGGCTACACCTTC
CDR3: CASSQDPGRGYGYTF

D: TRBD2
size: once
V: TRBV10-3
J: TRBJ2-4
DNA: TGTGCCAGCTCGGGAGGGATCAATGCTGCCAAAAACATTCAGTACTTC
CDR3: CASSGGINAAKNIQYF

D: NA
size: NA
V: TRBV6-5
J: TRBJ1-2
DNA: TGTGCCAGCAGTTACGACACCCAGTATGGCTACACCTTC
CDR3: CASSYDTQYGYTF

D: TRBD1
size: once
V: TRBV9
J: TRBJ1-1
DNA: TGTGCCAGCAGCGTAGACGCGTTGGGACAGATAAACACTGAAGCTTTCTTT
CDR3: CASSVDALGQINTEAFF

D: NA
size: NA
V: TRBV5-4
J: TRBJ2-7
DNA: TGTGCCAGCAGCCTCCATCCGGAGTACGAGCAGTACTTC
CDR3: CASSLHPEYEQYF

D: NA
size: once
V: TRBV19
J: TRBJ1-5
DNA: TGTGCCAGTAGTCAGATTTCCGACTCATCAGCCCAGCATTTT
CDR3: CASSQISDSSAQHF

D: TRBD1
size: NA
V: TRBV5-1
J: TRBJ1-4
DNA: TGCGCCAGCAGCTCGCAATGGGACAGGGGAGATGAAAAACTGTTTTTT
CDR3: CASSSQWDRGDEKLFF

D: NA
size: NA
V: TRBV7-2
J: TRBJ2-3
DNA: TGTGCCAGCAGCTTATTAGCAGATACGCAGTATTTT
CDR3: CASSLLADTQYF

D: TRBD1
size: NA
V: TRBV4-1
J: TRBJ2-5
DNA: TGCGCCAGCAGCCAAGGCGGTTCCCCGACAGGGACCAAGACCCAGTACTTC
CDR3: CASSQGGSPTGTKTQYF

D: TRBD1
size: NA
V: TRBV7-2
J: TRBJ1-1
DNA: TGTGCCAGCAGCTCCCACCCGACAGGGGGCACTGAAGCTTTCTTT
CDR3: CASSSHPTGGTEAFF

D: TRBD1
size: NA
V: TRBV7-4
J: TRBJ1-2
DNA: TGTGCCAGCAGCTTAGAGGGACAGGGTAGTGGCTACACCTTC
CDR3: CASSLEGQGSGYTF

D: NA
size: NA
V: TRBV4-3
J: TRBJ2-2
DNA: TGCGCCAGCAGCCAAGTCTGGAGCGTGACGGGGGAGCTGTTTTTT
CDR3: CASSQVWSVTGELFF

D: NA
size: NA
V: TRBV25-1
J: TRBJ1-3
DNA: TGTGCCAGCAGTGAATCAGGTGGAAACACCATATATTTT
CDR3: CASSESGGNTIYF

D: NA
size: NA
V: TRBV7-9
J: TRBJ1-1
DNA: TGTGCCAGCAGCTTACAGGCATCTGAAGCTTTCTTT
CDR3: CASSLQASEAFF

D: TRBD1
size: NA
V: TRBV29-1
J: TRBJ2-7
DNA: TGCAGCGTTGAGAGTGCTCGGGACAGCGCGACCTACGAGCAGTACTTC
CDR3: CSVESARDSATYEQYF

D: TRBD1
size: NA
V: TRBV6-5
J: TRBJ2-7
DNA: TGTGCCACTCGGACAGGGGGGATGGGTCTGGACGAGCAGTACTTC
CDR3: CATRTGGMGLDEQYF

D: TRBD1
size: NA
V: TRBV25-1
J: TRBJ2-1
DNA: TGTGCCACCTCCGCGGGGACAGGGGCGTACAATGAGCAGTTCTTC
CDR3: CATSAGTGAYNEQFF

D: NA
size: once
V: TRBV27
J: TRBJ1-5
DNA: TGTGCCAGCAGTTTCCGTTCCCGGAGCCAGCCCCAGCATTTT
CDR3: CASSFRSRSQPQHF

D: TRBD2
size: NA
V: TRBV10-3
J: TRBJ2-1
DNA: TGTGCCATCAGTGTTCTAGCGGGGGGGTACAATGAGCAGTTCTTC
CDR3: CAISVLAGGYNEQFF

D: NA
size: NA
V: TRBV19
J: TRBJ1-4
DNA: TGTGCCAGTAGACGACCCCAGGGTCTTGGACTGTTTTTT
CDR3: CASRRPQGLGLFF

D: TRBD1
size: NA
V: TRBV18
J: TRBJ2-1
DNA: TGTGCCAGCTCACCGAAGACAGGGGCGGAGAATGAGCAGTTCTTC
CDR3: CASSPKTGAENEQFF

D: NA
size: NA
V: TRBV3-1/TRBV3-2
J: TRBJ1-1
DNA: TGTGCCAGCAGCCGAACTTCGGGGAACGGGGCTGAAGCTTTCTTT
CDR3: CASSRTSGNGAEAFF

D: NA
size: once
V: TRBV29-1
J: TRBJ2-1
DNA: TGCAGCGTTGAGGACTTATTCTTC
CDR3: CSVEDLFF

D: NA
size: NA
V: TRBV11-2
J: TRBJ2-1
DNA: TGTGCCAGCAATTTGGGGCTTTTCTCCTACAATGAGCAGTTCTTC
CDR3: CASNLGLFSYNEQFF

D: NA
size: once
V: TRBV3-1/TRBV3-2
J: TRBJ1-2
DNA: TGTGCCAGCAGCCAAGATCACCAGGGAGGCGGCTACACCTTC
CDR3: CASSQDHQGGGYTF

D: TRBD2
size: NA
V: TRBV30
J: TRBJ2-5
DNA: TGTGCCTGGAGTCCCATGGGACTAGCGGGGGAGACCCAGTACTTC
CDR3: CAWSPMGLAGETQYF

D: NA
size: once
V: TRBV3-1/TRBV3-2
J: TRBJ1-1
DNA: TGTGCCAGCAGCCCGGGGGGATCGAACACTGAAGCTTTCTTT
CDR3: CASSPGGSNTEAFF

D: NA
size: once
V: TRBV3-1/TRBV3-2
J: TRBJ1-1
DNA: TGTGCCAGCAGCCAAGCCAGGCACACTGAAGCTTTCTTT
CDR3: CASSQARHTEAFF

D: NA
size: NA
V: TRBV19
J: TRBJ1-1
DNA: TGTGCCAGTACCCCGGGGGATTTTGTGAACACTGAAGCTTTCTTT
CDR3: CASTPGDFVNTEAFF

D: NA
size: NA
V: TRBV19
J: TRBJ1-6
DNA: TGTGCCAGTAGATTTCTGGGGAGGAACTCACCCCTCCACTTT
CDR3: CASRFLGRNSPLHF

D: NA
size: NA
V: TRBV27
J: TRBJ1-5
DNA: TGTGCCAGCAGTATAGGCAATCAGCCCCAGCATTTT
CDR3: CASSIGNQPQHF

D: NA
size: NA
V: TRBV6-5
J: TRBJ1-2
DNA: TGTGCCAGCAGACAACAGGGAACGGGTGGCTACACCTTC
CDR3: CASRQQGTGGYTF

D: TRBD2
size: NA
V: TRBV30
J: TRBJ2-1
DNA: TGTGCCTGGAGAGGAGCGGGGGAATACAATGAGCAGTTCTTC
CDR3: CAWRGAGEYNEQFF

D: NA
size: NA
V: TRBV4-1
J: TRBJ2-7
DNA: TGCGCCAGCAGCCAAGGGCAGGGCAGGTCCTACGAGCAGTACTTC
CDR3: CASSQGQGRSYEQYF

D: NA
size: NA
V: TRBV6-5
J: TRBJ2-7
DNA: TGTGCCAGCAGCCGGGCCGGCGGACAGTCGGGCGAGCAGTACTTC
CDR3: CASSRAGGQSGEQYF

D: NA
size: NA
V: TRBV10-3
J: TRBJ2-7
DNA: TGTGCCATCAGTGAGTCGGGGGGGCAGTCCTACGAGCAGTACTTC
CDR3: CAISESGGQSYEQYF

D: NA
size: NA
V: TRBV7-8
J: TRBJ1-1
DNA: TGTGCCAGCAGCTTAGAGGCAGGAGGCACTGAAGCTTTCTTT
CDR3: CASSLEAGGTEAFF

D: TRBD1
size: NA
V: TRBV19
J: TRBJ1-1
DNA: TGTGCCAGTATTGACGACAGGGCGAGCACTGAAGCTTTCTTT
CDR3: CASIDDRASTEAFF